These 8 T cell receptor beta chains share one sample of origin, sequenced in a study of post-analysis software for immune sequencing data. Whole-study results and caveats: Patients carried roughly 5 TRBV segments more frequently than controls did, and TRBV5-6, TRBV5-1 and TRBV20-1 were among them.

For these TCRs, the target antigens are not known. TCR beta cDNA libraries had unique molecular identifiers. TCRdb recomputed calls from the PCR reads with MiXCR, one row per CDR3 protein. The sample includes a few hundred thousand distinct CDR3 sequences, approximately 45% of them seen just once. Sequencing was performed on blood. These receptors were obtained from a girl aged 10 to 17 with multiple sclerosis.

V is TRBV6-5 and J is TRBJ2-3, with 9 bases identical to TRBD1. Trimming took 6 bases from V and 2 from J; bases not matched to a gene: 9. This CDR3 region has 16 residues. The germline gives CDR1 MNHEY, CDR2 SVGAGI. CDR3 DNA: TGTGCCAGCAGACAGAGGACAGGGGCCAACACAGATACGCAGTATTTT. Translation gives CASRQRTGANTDTQYF.

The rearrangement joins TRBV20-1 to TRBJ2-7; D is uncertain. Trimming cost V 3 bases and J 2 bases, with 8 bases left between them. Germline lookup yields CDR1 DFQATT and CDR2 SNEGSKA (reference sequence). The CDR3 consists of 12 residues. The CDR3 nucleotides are TGCAGTGCTAGTTACAGAGCCTACGAGCAGTACTTC. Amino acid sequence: CSASYRAYEQYF.

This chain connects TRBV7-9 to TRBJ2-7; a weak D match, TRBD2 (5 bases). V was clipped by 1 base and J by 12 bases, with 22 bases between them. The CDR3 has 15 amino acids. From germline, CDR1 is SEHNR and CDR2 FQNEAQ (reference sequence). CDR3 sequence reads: CASSLVEGAQETRYF. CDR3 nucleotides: TGTGCCAGCAGCTTAGTTGAGGGAGCGCAAGAGACCCGGTACTTC.

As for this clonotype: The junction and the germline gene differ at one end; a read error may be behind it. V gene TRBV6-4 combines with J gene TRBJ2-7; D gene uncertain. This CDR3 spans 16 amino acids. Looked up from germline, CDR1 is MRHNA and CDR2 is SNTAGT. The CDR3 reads CASTMTCQISSYGQYF. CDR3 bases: TGTGCCAGCACCATGACGTGCCAGATAAGCTCCTACGGGCAGTACTTC.

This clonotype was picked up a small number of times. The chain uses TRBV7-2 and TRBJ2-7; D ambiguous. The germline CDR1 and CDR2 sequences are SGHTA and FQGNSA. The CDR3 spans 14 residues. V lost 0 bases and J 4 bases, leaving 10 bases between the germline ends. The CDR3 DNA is TGTGCCAGCAGCTTAGCAGGGTTCGTGTACGAGCAGTACTTC. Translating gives CASSLAGFVYEQYF.

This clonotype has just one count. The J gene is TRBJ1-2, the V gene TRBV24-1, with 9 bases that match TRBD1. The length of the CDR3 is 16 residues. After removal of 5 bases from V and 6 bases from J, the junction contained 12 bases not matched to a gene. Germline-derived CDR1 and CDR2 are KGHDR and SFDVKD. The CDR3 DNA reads TGTGCCACCAGTGTGGGGACAGGGCTTCAAACAAATGGCTACACCTTC. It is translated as CATSVGTGLQTNGYTF.

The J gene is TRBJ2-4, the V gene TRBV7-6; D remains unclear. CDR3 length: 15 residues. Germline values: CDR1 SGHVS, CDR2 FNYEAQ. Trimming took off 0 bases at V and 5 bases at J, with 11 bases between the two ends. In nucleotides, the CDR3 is TGTGCCAGCAGCTTAGCAGCGCAGCCTGAAAACATTCAGTACTTC. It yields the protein CASSLAAQPENIQYF.

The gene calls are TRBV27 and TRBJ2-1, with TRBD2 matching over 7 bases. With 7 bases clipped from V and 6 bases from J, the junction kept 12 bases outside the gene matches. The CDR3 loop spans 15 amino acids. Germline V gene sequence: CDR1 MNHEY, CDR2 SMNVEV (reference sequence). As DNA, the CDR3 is TGTGCCAGCACTAAACCCGGACTAGGCGGCAATGAGCAGTTCTTC. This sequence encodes CASTKPGLGGNEQFF.